The T cell receptor beta chain described here comes from a study of identifying expanded T cells in peripheral blood. Per germline, CDR1 SEHNR and CDR2 FQNEAQ (reference sequence). Trimming removed 5 bases from V and 2 bases from J, with 12 bases in between. The CDR3 loop spans 14 amino acids. Data came from immunoSEQ multiplex PCR; TCRdb stores just in-frame clones and leaves some out. The table includes about 89,000 clones, approximately 89% detected once. About this clone: Its target is unknown.

Broader study findings: Over two and four weeks, about 17 and 20 clones changed, versus around 1.2 between replicates.

The genes are TRBV7-9 and TRBJ1-2, with D unclear. The sequenced sample was blood. The source of this sequence is a person between 18 and 70 years old in good health. CDR3 nucleotides: TGTGCCAGCAGCGAATGGCGTCAGAACTATGGCTACACCTTC. As protein: CASSEWRQNYGYTF. Full variable domain (remainder filled in from reference TRBV7-9 and TRBJ1-2): DTGVSQNPRHKITKRGQNVTFRCDPISEHNRLYWYRQTLGQGPEFLTYFQNEAQLEKSRLLSDRFSAERPKGSFSTLEIQRTEQGDSAMYLCASSEWRQNYGYTFGSGTRLTVV.